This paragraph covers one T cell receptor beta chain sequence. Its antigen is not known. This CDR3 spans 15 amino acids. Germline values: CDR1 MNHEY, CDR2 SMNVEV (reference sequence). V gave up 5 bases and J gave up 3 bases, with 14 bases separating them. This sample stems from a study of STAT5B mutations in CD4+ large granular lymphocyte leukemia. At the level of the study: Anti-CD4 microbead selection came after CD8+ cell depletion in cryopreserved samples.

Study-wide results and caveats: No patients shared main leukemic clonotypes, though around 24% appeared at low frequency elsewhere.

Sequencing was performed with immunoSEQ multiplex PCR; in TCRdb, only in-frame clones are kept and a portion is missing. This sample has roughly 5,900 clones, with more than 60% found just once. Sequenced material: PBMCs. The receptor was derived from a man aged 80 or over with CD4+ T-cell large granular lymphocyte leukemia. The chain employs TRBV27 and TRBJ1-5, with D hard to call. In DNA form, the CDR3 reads TGTGCCAGCAGTCTGTTGGGCAGCTACAATCAGCCCCAGCATTTT. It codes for CASSLLGSYNQPQHF.